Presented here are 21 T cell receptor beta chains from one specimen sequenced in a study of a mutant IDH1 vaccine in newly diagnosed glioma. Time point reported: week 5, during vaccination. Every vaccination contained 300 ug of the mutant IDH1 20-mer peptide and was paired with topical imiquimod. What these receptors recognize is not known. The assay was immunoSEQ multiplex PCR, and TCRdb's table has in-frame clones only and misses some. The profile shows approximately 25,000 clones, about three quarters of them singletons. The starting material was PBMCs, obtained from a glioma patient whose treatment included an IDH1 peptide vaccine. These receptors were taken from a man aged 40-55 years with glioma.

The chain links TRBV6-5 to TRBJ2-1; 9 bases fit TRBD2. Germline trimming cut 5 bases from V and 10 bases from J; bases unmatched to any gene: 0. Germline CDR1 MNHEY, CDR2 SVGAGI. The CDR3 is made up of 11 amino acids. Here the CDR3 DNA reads TGTGCCAGCAGTAGCGGGAGGGAGCAGTTCTTC. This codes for CASSSGREQFF.

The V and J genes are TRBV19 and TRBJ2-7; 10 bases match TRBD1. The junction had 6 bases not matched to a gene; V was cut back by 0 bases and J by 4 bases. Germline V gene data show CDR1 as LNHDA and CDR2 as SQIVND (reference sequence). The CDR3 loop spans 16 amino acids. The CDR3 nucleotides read TGTGCCAGTAGTATAGAAAAGGGGACAGGGGTTTACGAGCAGTACTTC. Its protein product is CASSIEKGTGVYEQYF.

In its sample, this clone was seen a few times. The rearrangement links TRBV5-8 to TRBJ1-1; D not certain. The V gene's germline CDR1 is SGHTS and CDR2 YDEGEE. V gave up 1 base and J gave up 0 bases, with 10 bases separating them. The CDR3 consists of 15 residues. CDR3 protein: CASSLYHIMNTEAFF. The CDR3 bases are TGTGCCAGCAGCTTGTATCATATCATGAACACTGAAGCTTTCTTT.

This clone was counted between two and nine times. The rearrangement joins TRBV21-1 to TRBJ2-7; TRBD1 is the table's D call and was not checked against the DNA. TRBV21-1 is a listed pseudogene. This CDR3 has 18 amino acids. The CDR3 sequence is CASSKVDNDGQRGPKQYV. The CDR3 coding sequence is TGTGCCAGCAGCAAAGTGGATAATGATGGACAGCGCGGGCCTAAGCAGTACGTC.

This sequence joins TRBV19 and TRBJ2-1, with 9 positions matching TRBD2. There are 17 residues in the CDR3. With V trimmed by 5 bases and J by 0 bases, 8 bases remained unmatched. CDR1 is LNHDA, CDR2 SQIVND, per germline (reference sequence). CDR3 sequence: CASSRASGKSSYNEQFF. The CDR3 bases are TGTGCCAGTAGTCGGGCTAGCGGGAAGAGCTCCTACAATGAGCAGTTCTTC.

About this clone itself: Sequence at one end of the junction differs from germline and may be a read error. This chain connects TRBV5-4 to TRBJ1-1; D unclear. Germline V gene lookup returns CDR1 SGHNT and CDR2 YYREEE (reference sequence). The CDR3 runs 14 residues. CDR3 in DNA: TGCGCCAGCAGCCAAGTTGCAGGAAGCACTGAAGCTTTCTTT. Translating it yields CASSQVAGSTEAFF.

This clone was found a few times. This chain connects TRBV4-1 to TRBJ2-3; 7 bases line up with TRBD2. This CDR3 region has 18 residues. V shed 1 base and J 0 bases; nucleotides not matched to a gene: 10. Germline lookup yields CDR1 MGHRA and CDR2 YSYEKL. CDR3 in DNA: TGCGCCAGCAGCCAAGTAGCCTCGCTTAGCGGGAGCACAGATACGCAGTATTTT. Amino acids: CASSQVASLSGSTDTQYF.

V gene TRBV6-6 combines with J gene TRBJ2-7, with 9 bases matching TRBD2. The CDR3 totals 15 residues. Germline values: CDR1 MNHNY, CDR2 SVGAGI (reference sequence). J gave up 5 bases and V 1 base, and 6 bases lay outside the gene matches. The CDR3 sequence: CASSYYSGRRNEQYF. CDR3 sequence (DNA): TGTGCCAGCAGTTACTATAGCGGGAGAAGGAACGAGCAGTACTTC.

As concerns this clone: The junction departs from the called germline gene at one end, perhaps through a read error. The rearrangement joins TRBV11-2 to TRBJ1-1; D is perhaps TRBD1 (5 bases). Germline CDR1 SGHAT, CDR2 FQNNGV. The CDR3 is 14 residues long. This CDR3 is CTSSSLRGGTEAFF. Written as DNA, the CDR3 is TGTACCAGCAGCTCCCTTCGGGGGGGCACTGAAGCTTTCTTT.

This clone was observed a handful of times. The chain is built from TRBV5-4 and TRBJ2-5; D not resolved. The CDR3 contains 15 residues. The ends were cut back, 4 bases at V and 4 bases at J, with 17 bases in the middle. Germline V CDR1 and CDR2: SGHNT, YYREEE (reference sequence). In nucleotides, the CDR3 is TGTGCCAGCAGCCCCTCCCACAGTGGCCCAGAGACCCAGTACTTC. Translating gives CASSPSHSGPETQYF.

The CDR3 DNA sequence: TGTGCCAGCAGCCCCGACAGGGGCGTCGATGGCTACACCTTC. Amino acids: CASSPDRGVDGYTF. The V call is TRBV5-5, the J call TRBJ1-2, with 8 nucleotides matching TRBD1. Germline assignment: CDR1 SGHKS and CDR2 YYEKEE (reference sequence). V shed 4 bases, J shed 6 bases, and the junction held 8 bases outside the gene matches. CDR3 size: 14 residues.

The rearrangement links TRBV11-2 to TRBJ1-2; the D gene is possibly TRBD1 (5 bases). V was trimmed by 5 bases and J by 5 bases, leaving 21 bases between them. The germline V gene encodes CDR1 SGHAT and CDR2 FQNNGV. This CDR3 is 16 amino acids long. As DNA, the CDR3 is TGTGCCAGCAGCGCCGGACACGGCCTGGTTAGGTATGGCTACACCTTC. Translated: CASSAGHGLVRYGYTF.

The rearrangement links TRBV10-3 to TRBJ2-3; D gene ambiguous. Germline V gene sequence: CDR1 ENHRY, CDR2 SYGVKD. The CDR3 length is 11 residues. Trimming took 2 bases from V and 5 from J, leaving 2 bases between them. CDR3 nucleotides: TGTGCCATCAGTGAGATAGATACGCAGTATTTT. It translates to CAISEIDTQYF.

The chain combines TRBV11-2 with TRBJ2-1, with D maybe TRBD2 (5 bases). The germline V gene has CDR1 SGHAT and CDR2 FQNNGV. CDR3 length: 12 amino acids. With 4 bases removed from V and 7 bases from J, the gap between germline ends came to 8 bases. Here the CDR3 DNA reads TGTGCCAGCAGCTCGGGGTTTAATGAGCAGTTCTTC. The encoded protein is CASSSGFNEQFF. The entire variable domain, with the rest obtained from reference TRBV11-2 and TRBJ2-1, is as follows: EAGVAQSPRYKIIEKRQSVAFWCNPISGHATLYWYQQILGQGPKLLIQFQNNGVVDDSQLPKDRFSAERLKGVDSTLKIQPAKLEDSAVYLCASSSGFNEQFFGPGTRLTVL.

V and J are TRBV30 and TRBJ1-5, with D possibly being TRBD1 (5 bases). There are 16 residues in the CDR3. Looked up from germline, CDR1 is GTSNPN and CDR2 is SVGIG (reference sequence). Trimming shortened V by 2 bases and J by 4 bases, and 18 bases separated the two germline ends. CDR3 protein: CAWSKGTGLGNQPQHF. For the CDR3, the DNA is TGTGCCTGGAGTAAAGGGACGGGGCTCGGGAATCAGCCCCAGCATTTT.

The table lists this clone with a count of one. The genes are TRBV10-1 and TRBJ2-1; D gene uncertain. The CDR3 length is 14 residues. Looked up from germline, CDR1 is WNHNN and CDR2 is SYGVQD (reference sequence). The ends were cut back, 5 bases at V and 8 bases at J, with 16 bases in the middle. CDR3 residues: CASSFDPSSDEQFF. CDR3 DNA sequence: TGCGCCAGCAGTTTCGATCCCTCAAGCGATGAGCAGTTCTTC.

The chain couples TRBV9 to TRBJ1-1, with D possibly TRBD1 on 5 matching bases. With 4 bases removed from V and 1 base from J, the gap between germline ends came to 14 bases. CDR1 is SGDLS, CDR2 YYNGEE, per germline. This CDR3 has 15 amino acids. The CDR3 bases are TGTGCCAGCAGCAATCAATGGGGGGAGAACACTGAAGCTTTCTTT. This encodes CASSNQWGENTEAFF.

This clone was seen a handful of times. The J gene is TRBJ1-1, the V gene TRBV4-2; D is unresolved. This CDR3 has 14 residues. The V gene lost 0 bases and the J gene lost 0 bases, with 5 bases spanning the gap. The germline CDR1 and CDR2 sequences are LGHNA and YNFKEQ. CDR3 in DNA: TGTGCCAGCAGCCAAGATGCCCTGAACACTGAAGCTTTCTTT. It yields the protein CASSQDALNTEAFF.

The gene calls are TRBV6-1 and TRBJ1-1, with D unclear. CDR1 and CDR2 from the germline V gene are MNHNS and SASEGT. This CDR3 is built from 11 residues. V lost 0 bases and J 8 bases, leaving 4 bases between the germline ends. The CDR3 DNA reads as TGTGCCAGCAGTGAAGCAGGAGAAGCTTTCTTT. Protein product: CASSEAGEAFF.

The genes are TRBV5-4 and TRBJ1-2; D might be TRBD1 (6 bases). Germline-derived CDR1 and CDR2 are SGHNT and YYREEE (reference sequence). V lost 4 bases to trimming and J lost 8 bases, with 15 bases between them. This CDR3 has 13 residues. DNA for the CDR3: TGTGCCAGCAGCCTGGCAGGGGTGGGCGGCTACACCTTC. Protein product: CASSLAGVGGYTF. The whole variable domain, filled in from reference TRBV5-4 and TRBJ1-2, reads ETGVTQSPTHLIKTRGQQVTLRCSSQSGHNTVSWYQQALGQGPQFIFQYYREEENGRGNFPPRFSGLQFPNYSSELNVNALELDDSALYLCASSLAGVGGYTFGSGTRLTVV.

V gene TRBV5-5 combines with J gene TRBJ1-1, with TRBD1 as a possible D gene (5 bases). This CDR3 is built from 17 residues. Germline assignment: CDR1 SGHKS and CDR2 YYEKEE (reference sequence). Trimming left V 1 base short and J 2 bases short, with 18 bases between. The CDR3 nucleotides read TGTGCCAGCAGCTTGCTAGGGGTACAGGTAGTTAACACTGAAGCTTTCTTT. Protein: CASSLLGVQVVNTEAFF.